This TCR beta chain appears in the sequencing data of a study of CD8+CD57+ T cells in acquired aplastic anemia. General study results and limits: Patients had twenty-nine CD8+ CDR3 sequences in common with controls (the shared set).

CDR3 and TCR beta VDJ profiling relied on a genomic DNA template. One entry per CDR3 protein results from TCRdb running MiXCR on the reads. Among some 200,000 distinct CDR3 sequences listed, about half were seen once. On this clonotype itself: The antigen is not known.

V lost 3 bases, J lost 5 bases, and 8 bases lay in between. Germline V gene data show CDR1 as LNHDA and CDR2 as SQIVND (reference sequence). The CDR3 is made up of 12 amino acids. Previously, flow cytometry had revealed CD8+CD57+ cell expansion in the patients chosen for sequencing. The receptor was derived from a human donor with aplastic anemia. J is TRBJ2-7 and V is TRBV19; no clear D gene. Material: sorted CD4+, CD8+, or CD8+CD57+ T cells (not recorded which) from PBMCs. CDR3 bases: TGTGCCAGTAGTATGGTAGGGCACGAGCAGTACTTC. Residues: CASSMVGHEQYF.